The clone carrying this T cell receptor (beta chain) turned up a few times. TCRdb's table, derived via immunoSEQ multiplex PCR, lists solely in-frame clones and lacks some. Of roughly 92,000 clones in the sample, approximately 86% were seen once. These data originate in a study of blood T cell repertoires in COVID-19. The CDR3 covers 14 residues. V lost 5 bases to trimming and J lost 1 base; unmatched junction nucleotides: 2. Looked up from germline, CDR1 is LNHDA and CDR2 is SQIVND (reference sequence). V gene TRBV19 combines with J gene TRBJ1-3; TRBD1 matches 7 bases. This TCR came from a man aged 50-59 years with acute or convalescent COVID-19. The sample consisted of peripheral blood. The CDR3 protein is CASSVGQSGNTIYF. For the CDR3, the DNA is TGTGCCAGTAGTGTGGGACAGTCTGGAAACACCATATATTTT.